These T cell receptor beta chains were read from a single sample in a study of identical twins. TCRdb re-derived calls from the 5' RACE reads in MiXCR, one entry per CDR3 protein. The sample yields about 570,000 distinct CDR3 sequences, more than 9% seen once. The sample was also reused in another study, on yellow fever vaccine responses in identical twins.

Sequenced input: PBMCs. Receptors originate from a woman between 18 and 29 years old in good health. CDR3s include the opening cysteine and the closing phenylalanine or tryptophan. The D gene is left open where the match is weak. Clone sizes are given selectively: once, few, many, or a class where the clone is expanded.

cdr3_aa cdr3_nt d_call j_call v_call clone_size
CSASLGNNEQFF TGCAGTGCTAGTCTAGGGAACAATGAGCAGTTCTTC - TRBJ2-1 TRBV20-1 few
CSVEEGATGELFF TGCAGCGTTGAAGAGGGGGCTACCGGGGAGCTGTTTTTT - TRBJ2-2 TRBV29-1 -
CAISGHTETQYF TGTGCCATCAGTGGTCATACGGAGACCCAGTACTTC - TRBJ2-5 TRBV10-3 few
CASSQGQGLKETQYF TGTGCCAGCAGCCAAGGACAGGGACTCAAAGAGACCCAGTACTTC TRBD1 TRBJ2-5 TRBV5-5 -
CASRVAGGPGDTQYF TGTGCCAGCAGGGTAGCGGGAGGGCCGGGGGATACGCAGTATTTT TRBD2 TRBJ2-3 TRBV12-3/TRBV12-4 many
CASSGVPQGAGSNQPQHF TGTGCCAGCAGTGGGGTTCCGCAGGGGGCCGGTAGCAATCAGCCCCAGCATTTT TRBD1 TRBJ1-5 TRBV28 -
CSVPPGGSYNEQFF TGCAGCGTACCCCCAGGGGGTTCCTACAATGAGCAGTTCTTC TRBD1 TRBJ2-1 TRBV29-1 few
CASRRGPTDFTYF TGTGCCAGCAGGAGGGGTCCGACGGATTTTACGTACTTC - TRBJ2-4 TRBV6-1 many
CASAIYTGGPESFQYF TGTGCCAGCGCCATTTATACGGGGGGGCCGGAGTCATTTCAGTACTTC TRBD2 TRBJ2-4 TRBV6-1 -
CASTRREDRMNTEAFF TGTGCCAGCACCCGACGTGAGGACAGGATGAACACTGAAGCTTTCTTT TRBD1 TRBJ1-1 TRBV28 many
CASRDSGPIYGYTF TGTGCCAGCAGGGACAGTGGGCCCATCTATGGCTACACCTTC - TRBJ1-2 TRBV2 many
CASSLGVSNEQYF TGTGCCAGCAGCTTAGGTGTGAGCAACGAGCAGTACTTC - TRBJ2-7 TRBV7-3 -
CASSPSGTSLDEQFF TGTGCCAGCAGCCCCTCCGGGACTAGCCTTGATGAGCAGTTCTTC TRBD2 TRBJ2-1 TRBV4-2 many
CSASDRPSYNEQFF TGCAGTGCCTCAGACAGGCCCTCCTACAATGAGCAGTTCTTC - TRBJ2-1 TRBV20-1 many
CASTEYPNTEAFF TGTGCCAGCACCGAATATCCGAACACTGAAGCTTTCTTT - TRBJ1-1 TRBV6-1 few
CASSLRDTEAFF TGTGCCAGCAGTTTAAGGGACACTGAAGCTTTCTTT - TRBJ1-1 TRBV12-3/TRBV12-4 many
CASISGVANTGELFF TGTGCCAGCATCTCCGGCGTCGCGAACACCGGGGAGCTGTTTTTT - TRBJ2-2 TRBV7-8 many